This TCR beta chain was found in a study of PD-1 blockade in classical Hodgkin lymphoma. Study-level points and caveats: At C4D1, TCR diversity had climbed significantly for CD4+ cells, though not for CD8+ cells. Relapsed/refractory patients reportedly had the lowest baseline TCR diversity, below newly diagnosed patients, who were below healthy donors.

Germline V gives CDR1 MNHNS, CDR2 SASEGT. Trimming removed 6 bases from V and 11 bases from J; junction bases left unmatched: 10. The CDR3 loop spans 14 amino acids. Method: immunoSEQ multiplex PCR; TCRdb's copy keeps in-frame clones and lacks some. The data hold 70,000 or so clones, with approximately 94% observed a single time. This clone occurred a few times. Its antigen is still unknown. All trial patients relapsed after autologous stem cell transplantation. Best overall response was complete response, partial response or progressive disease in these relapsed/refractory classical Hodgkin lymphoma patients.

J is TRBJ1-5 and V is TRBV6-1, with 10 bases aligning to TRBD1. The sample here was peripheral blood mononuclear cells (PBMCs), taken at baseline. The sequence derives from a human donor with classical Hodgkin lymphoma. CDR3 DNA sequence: TGTGCCAGCAGGGCGACAGGGGGCGTTAAAGCCCAGCATTTT. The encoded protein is CASRATGGVKAQHF.